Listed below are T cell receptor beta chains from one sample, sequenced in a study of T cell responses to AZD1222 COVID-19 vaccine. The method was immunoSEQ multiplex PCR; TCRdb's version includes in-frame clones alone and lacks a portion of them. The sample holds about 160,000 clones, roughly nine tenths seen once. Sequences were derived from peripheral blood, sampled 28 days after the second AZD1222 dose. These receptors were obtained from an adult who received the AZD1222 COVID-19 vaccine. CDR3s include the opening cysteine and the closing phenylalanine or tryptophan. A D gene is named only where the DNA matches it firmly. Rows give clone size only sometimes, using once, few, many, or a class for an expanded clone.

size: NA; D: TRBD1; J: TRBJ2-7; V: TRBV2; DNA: TGTGCCAGCAGTGGTCTGGACAGGGGATCCTACGAGCAGTACTTC; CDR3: CASSGLDRGSYEQYF
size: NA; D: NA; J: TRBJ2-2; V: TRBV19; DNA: TGTGCCAGTAGTCGACTAGATCCTAGCGGGGAGCTGTTTTTT; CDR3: CASSRLDPSGELFF
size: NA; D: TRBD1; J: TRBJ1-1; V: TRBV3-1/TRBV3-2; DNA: TGTGCCAGCAGCCAAGATCTCGGGACAGGGTCCACTGAAGCTTTCTTT; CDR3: CASSQDLGTGSTEAFF
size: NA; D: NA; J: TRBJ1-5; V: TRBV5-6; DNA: TGTGCCAGCAGCCTAGATGTCGGGGATAATCAGCCCCAGCATTTT; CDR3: CASSLDVGDNQPQHF
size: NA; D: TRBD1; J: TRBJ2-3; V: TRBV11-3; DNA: TGTGCCAGCAGCTTTGGACAGGGGGCTACAGATACGCAGTATTTT; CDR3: CASSFGQGATDTQYF
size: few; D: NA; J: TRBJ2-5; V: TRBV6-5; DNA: TGTGCCAGCAGTTACTCCACGCAACGCGGGACCCAGTACTTC; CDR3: CASSYSTQRGTQYF
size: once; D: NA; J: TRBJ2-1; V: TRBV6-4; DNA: TGTGCCAGCAGTCATCGGGTATACAATGAGCAGTTCTTC; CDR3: CASSHRVYNEQFF
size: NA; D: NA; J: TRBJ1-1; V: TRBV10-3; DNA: TGTGCCATCAGTGGAGGGGGCACTGAAGCTTTCTTT; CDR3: CAISGGGTEAFF
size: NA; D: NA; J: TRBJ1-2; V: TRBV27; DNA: TGTGCCAGCAGAGACTCAGGGACCTATCACGGCTACACCTTC; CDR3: CASRDSGTYHGYTF
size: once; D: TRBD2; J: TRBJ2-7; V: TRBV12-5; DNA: TGTGCTAGTGGTTTTGGTAGCGGGGGCTCCTACGAGCAGTACTTC; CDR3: CASGFGSGGSYEQYF
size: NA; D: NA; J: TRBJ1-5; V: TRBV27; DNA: TGTGCCAGCAGTTTAAGCGGTGGACAGCCCCAGCATTTT; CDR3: CASSLSGGQPQHF
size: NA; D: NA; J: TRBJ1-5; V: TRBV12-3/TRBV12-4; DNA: TGTGCCAGCAGTTTATACGGGGATCAGCCCCAGCATTTT; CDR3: CASSLYGDQPQHF
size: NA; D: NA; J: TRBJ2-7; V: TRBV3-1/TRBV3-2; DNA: TGTGCCAGCAGCCAAACTACTGGTGAGCAGTACTTC; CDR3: CASSQTTGEQYF
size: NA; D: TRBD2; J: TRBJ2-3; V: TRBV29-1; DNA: TGCAGCGTTGAAAAAACGGGAGGCCGGCCAGATACGCAGTATTTT; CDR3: CSVEKTGGRPDTQYF
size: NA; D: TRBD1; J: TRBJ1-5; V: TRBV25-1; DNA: TGTGCCAGCAGTGAATCCCCGGGACAGGGGGGTCAGCCCCAGCATTTT; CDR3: CASSESPGQGGQPQHF
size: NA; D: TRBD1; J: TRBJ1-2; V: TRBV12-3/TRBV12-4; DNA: TGTGCCAGCAGCCCGGGACAGACGGTCGGCACCTTC; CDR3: CASSPGQTVGTF
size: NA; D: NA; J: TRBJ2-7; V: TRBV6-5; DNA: TGTGCCAGCAGTTACTCGGGCGGAGACAGGTCTTACGAGCAGTACTTC; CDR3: CASSYSGGDRSYEQYF
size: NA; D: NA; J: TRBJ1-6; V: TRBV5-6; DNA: TGTGCCAGCAGCTTTGGGGGGTCTCCAGGGCAGTCACCCCTCCACTTT; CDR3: CASSFGGSPGQSPLHF
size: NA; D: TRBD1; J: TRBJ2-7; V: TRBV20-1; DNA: TGCAGTGCTAGTAGGACAGGGTCCACCTACGAGCAGTACTTC; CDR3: CSASRTGSTYEQYF
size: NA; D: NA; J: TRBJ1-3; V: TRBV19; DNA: TGTGCCAGTAGTAATGGTGAGGGTAACACCATATATTTT; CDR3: CASSNGEGNTIYF
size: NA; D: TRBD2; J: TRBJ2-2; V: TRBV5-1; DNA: TGCGCCAGCAGGTCCGGACTAGCGGGTAACACCGGGGAGCTGTTTTTT; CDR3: CASRSGLAGNTGELFF
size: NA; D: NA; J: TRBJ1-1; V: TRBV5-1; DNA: TGCGCCAGCACCTTGGTCGGGACCATGAACACTGAAGCTTTCTTT; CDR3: CASTLVGTMNTEAFF
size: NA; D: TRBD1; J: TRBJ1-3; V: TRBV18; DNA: TGTGCCAGCTCACCGGACAGGGGGCTTGGAAACACCATATATTTT; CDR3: CASSPDRGLGNTIYF
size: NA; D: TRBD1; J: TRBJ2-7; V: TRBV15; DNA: TGTGCCACCAGCAGTGGAGGGACAGGATTGGGGGAGCAGTACTTC; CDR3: CATSSGGTGLGEQYF
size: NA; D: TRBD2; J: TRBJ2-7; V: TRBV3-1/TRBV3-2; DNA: TGTGCCAGCAGCCTCCTAAAGCCTGCGGGAGGAAACGAGCAGTACTTC; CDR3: CASSLLKPAGGNEQYF
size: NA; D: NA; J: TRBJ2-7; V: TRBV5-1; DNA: TGCGCCAGCACTCTGGTGGCAGGGTCCTCCTACGAGCAGTACTTC; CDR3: CASTLVAGSSYEQYF
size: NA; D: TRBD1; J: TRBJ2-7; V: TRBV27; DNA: TGTGCCAGCAGTCCCGAGGACAGGGGGAGTGGAGACTACGAGCAGTACTTC; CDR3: CASSPEDRGSGDYEQYF
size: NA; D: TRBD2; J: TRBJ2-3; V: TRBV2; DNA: TGTGCCAGCAGTTTTTCGGGACTAGCGGACACAGATACGCAGTATTTT; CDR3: CASSFSGLADTDTQYF
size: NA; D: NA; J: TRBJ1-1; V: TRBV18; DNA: TGTGCCAGCTCACCACGGACACCGAGAAACACTGAAGCTTTCTTT; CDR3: CASSPRTPRNTEAFF
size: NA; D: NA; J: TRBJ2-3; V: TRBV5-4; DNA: TGTGCCAGCAGCTTGGCCGGTACAGATACGCAGTATTTT; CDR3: CASSLAGTDTQYF
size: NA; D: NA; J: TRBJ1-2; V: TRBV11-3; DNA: TGTGCCAGCAGCGATAGACAGGTTTATGGCTACACCTTC; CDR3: CASSDRQVYGYTF
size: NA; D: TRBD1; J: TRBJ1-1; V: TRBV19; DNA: TGTGCCAGTAAATCGGACAGGGTGAACACTGAAGCTTTCTTT; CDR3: CASKSDRVNTEAFF
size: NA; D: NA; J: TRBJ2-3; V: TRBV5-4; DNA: TGTGCCAGCAGCTTGGTAGGGCCGGCCACAGATACGCAGTATTTT; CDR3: CASSLVGPATDTQYF
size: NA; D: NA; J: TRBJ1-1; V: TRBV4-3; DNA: TGCGCCAGCAGCCCCGGCTCGGGATTCCACCAAGCTTTCTTT; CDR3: CASSPGSGFHQAFF
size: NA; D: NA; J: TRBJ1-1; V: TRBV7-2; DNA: TGTGCCAGCAGCTTAGTTTGGGGACTGAACACTGAAGCTTTCTTT; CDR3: CASSLVWGLNTEAFF
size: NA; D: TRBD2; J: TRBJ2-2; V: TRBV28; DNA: TGTGCCAGCAGTTTAGGGACTTTAGCGGGGCACACCGGGGAGCTGTTTTTT; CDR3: CASSLGTLAGHTGELFF
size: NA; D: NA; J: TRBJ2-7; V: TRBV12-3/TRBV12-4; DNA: TGTGCCAGCAGGCCTTACTTGGAGCAGTACTTC; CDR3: CASRPYLEQYF
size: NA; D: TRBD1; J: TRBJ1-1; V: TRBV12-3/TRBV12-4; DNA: TGTGCCACCAGGGGGGGCAACACTGAAGCTTTCTTT; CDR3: CATRGGNTEAFF
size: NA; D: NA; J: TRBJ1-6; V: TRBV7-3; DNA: TGTGCCAGCAGCTCAACAGTGACTTCACCCCTCCACTTT; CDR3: CASSSTVTSPLHF
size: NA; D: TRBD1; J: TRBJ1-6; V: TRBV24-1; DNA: TGTGCCACCAGTGAGGGGACAGCCCATAATTCACCCCTCCACTTT; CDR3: CATSEGTAHNSPLHF
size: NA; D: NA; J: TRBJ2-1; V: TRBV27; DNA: TGTGCCAGCAGTTTATTGGGGGACGGCAATGAGCAGTTCTTC; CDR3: CASSLLGDGNEQFF
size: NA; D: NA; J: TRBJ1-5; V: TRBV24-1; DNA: TGTGCCACCAGTGATTTGGCAGAGAATCAGCCCCAGCATTTT; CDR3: CATSDLAENQPQHF
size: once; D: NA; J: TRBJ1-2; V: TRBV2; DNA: TGTGCCAGCAGTGAAAGTCGGCGCGACTATGGCTACACCTTC; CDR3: CASSESRRDYGYTF
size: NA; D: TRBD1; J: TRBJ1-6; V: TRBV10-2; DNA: TGCGCCAGCTGGGGGACAGGAGATAATTCACCCCTCCACTTT; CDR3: CASWGTGDNSPLHF
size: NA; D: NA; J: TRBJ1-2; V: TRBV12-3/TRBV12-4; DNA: TGTGCCAGCAGGAGAGGAAGGTTGGATGGCTACACCTTC; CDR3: CASRRGRLDGYTF
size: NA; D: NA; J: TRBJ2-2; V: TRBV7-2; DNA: TGTGCCACCCTAAGACAGGCTTCGAACACCGGGGAGCTGTTTTTT; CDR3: CATLRQASNTGELFF
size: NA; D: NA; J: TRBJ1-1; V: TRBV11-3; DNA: TGTGCCAGCAGGGACGGCCTCACTGAAGCTTTCTTT; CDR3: CASRDGLTEAFF
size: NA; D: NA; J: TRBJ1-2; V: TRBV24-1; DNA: TGTGCCACCAGTCCCAGGACCGCGAACTATGGCTACACCTTC; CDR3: CATSPRTANYGYTF
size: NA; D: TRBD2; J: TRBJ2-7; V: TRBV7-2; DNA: TGTGCCAGCAGCTTCAGTAGCGGGAGTGGATACGAGCAGTACTTC; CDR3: CASSFSSGSGYEQYF
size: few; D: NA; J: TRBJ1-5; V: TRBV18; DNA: TGTGCCAGCTCACCAACTGGGACGCAAGATAGCAATCAGCCCCAGCATTTT; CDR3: CASSPTGTQDSNQPQHF
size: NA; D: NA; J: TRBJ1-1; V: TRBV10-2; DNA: TGCGCCAGCAGGGACAGCGAAGCTTTCTTT; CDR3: CASRDSEAFF
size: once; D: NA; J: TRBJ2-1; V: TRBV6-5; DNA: TGTGCCAGCAGGACCGAGGGGGTCTCCTACAATGAGCAGTTCTTC; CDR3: CASRTEGVSYNEQFF
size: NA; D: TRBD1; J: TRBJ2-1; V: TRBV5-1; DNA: TGCGCCAGCAGCTTTGCAGGGCAGGGGGCGGGTAATGAGCAGTTCTTC; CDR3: CASSFAGQGAGNEQFF
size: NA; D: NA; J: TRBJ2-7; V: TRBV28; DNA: TGTGCCAGCAGTTCCGAGTGGGTCTTTAGCTCCTACGAGCAGTACTTC; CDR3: CASSSEWVFSSYEQYF